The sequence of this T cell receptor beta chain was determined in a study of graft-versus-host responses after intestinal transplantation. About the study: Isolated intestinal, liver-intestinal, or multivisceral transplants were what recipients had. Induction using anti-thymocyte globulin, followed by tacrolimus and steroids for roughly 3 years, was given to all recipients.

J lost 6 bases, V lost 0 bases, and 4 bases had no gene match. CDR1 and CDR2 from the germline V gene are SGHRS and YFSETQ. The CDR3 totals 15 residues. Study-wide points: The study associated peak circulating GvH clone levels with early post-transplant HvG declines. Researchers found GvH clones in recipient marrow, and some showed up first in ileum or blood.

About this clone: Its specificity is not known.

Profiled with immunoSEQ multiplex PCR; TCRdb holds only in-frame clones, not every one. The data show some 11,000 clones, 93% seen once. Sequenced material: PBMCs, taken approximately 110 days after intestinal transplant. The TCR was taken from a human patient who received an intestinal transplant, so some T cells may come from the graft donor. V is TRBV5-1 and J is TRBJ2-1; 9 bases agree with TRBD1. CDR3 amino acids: CASSLEDRGGNEQFF. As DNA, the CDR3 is TGCGCCAGCAGCTTGGAGGACAGGGGTGGCAATGAGCAGTTCTTC. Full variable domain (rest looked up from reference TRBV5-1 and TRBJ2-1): KAGVTQTPRYLIKTRGQQVTLSCSPISGHRSVSWYQQTPGQGLQFLFEYFSETQRNKGNFPGRFSGRQFSNSRSEMNVSTLELGDSALYLCASSLEDRGGNEQFFGPGTRLTVL.